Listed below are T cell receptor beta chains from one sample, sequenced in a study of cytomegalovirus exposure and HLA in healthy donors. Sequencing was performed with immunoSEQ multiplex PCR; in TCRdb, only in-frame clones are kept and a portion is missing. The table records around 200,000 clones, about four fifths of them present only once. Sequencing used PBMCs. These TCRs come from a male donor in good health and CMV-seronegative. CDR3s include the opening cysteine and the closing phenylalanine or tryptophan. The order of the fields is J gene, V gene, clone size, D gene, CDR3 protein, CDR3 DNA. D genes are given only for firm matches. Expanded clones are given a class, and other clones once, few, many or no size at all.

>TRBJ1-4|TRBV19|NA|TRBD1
CASSRQGALEKLFF
TGTGCCAGTAGTAGACAGGGGGCGCTGGAAAAACTGTTTTTT
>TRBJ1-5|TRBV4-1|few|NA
CATAIYSNQPQHF
TGCGCCACCGCTATCTATAGCAATCAGCCCCAGCATTTT
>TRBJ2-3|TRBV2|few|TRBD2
CAGRLAGGTDTQYF
TGTGCAGGGAGGCTAGCGGGGGGCACAGATACGCAGTATTTT
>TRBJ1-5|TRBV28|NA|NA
CASSLWGAEGQPQHF
TGTGCCAGCAGTTTATGGGGCGCGGAGGGTCAGCCCCAGCATTTT
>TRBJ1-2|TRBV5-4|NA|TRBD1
CASSLRQGYGYTF
TGTGCCAGCAGCTTGCGACAGGGCTATGGCTACACCTTC
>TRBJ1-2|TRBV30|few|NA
CAWSPQGYGYTF
TGTGCCTGGAGTCCCCAGGGGTATGGCTACACCTTC
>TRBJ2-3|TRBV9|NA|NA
CASSPRFARTDTQYF
TGTGCCAGCAGCCCCCGATTCGCACGGACAGATACGCAGTATTTT
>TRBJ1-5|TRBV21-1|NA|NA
CASSYSTGGTVEPQHF
TGTGCCAGCAGCTACTCGACAGGGGGCACGGTGGAGCCCCAGCATTTT
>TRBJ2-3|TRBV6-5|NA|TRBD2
CASRTSGVTDTQYF
TGTGCCAGCCGGACTAGCGGGGTCACAGATACGCAGTATTTT
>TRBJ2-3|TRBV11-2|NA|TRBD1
CASSRRPGTGNTDTQYF
TGTGCCAGCAGCCGACGACCCGGGACAGGGAACACAGATACGCAGTATTTT
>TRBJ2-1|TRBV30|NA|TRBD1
CAWRRTGGNEQFF
TGTGCCTGGAGACGAACAGGGGGCAATGAGCAGTTCTTC
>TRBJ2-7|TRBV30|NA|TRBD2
CACPSGGTAGQYF
TGTGCCTGCCCCAGCGGGGGGACGGCCGGGCAGTACTTC
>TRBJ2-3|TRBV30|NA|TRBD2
CAWSVLAGVDTQYF
TGTGCCTGGAGTGTACTAGCGGGAGTAGATACGCAGTATTTT
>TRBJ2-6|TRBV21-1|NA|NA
CASSIPPSGTGGQQHSGANVLTF
TGTGCCAGCAGCATTCCCCCGAGCGGGACAGGGGGGCAACAGCACTCTGGGGCCAACGTCCTGACTTTC
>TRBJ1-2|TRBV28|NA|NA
CASSLGDGSYTF
TGTGCCAGCAGTTTAGGTGACGGGAGCTACACCTTC
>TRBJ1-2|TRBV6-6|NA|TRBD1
CASSYSKGQTYGYTF
TGTGCCAGCAGTTACTCGAAGGGACAGACCTATGGCTACACCTTC
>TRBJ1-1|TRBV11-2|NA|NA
CASSLRQPNTEAFF
TGTGCCAGCAGCTTGAGGCAGCCGAACACTGAAGCTTTCTTT
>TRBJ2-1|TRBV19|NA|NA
CASFQGGEQFF
TGTGCCAGCTTTCAGGGGGGTGAGCAGTTCTTC
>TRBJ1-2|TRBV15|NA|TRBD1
CATTRGTGGSGYTF
TGTGCCACCACCCGTGGGACAGGGGGCTCTGGCTACACCTTC
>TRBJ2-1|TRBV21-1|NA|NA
CASSRGDSYRDLDNEQFF
TGTGCCAGCAGCAGAGGGGACTCCTACCGAGACTTGGACAATGAGCAGTTCTTC
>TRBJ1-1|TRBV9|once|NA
CASSVAQGPSTEAFF
TGTGCCAGCAGCGTAGCTCAGGGGCCGTCCACTGAAGCTTTCTTT
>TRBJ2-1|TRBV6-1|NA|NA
CASSEPLHRSSYNEQFF
TGTGCCAGCAGTGAACCCCTCCACAGGTCATCCTACAATGAGCAGTTCTTC
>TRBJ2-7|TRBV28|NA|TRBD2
CASSRGTSDVREQYF
TGTGCCAGCAGCCGCGGGACTAGCGACGTCCGCGAGCAGTACTTC
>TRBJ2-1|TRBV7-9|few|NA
CASSGTPTGDEQFF
TGTGCCAGCAGCGGGACTCCCACGGGGGATGAGCAGTTCTTC